This T cell receptor beta chain emerged from a study of vaccination and CD4 T cells after COVID-19. Whole-study context: The stimulating agents, overlapping spike peptides, came from SARS-CoV-2, HCoV-NL63, HCoV-OC43 and HCoV-229E. Cultures serving as controls received a peptide pool (CEFX or HIV-1 Nef) or no peptide.

The Oncomine TCR Beta short-read assay was applied to DNA of cultured CD4+ T cells. One entry per CDR3 protein, called by TCRdb with MiXCR from the PCR reads. The table has roughly 7,400 distinct CDR3 sequences, about 47% seen once. Treatment indicated: roughly 11-day PBMC culture with coronavirus spike peptide pools or control peptides (ViraFEST assay). TCRs were sequenced by ViraFEST after antigen-specific T cells had been expanded with peptide pools. Losses at the gene ends were 1 base for V and 7 bases for J; bases not matched to a gene: 7. The CDR3 totals 14 residues. CDR1 and CDR2 from the germline V gene are MNHEY and SVGAGI. On this clonotype: Its matching antigen is unknown.

Sequencing was carried out using CD4+ T cells from blood, cultured in vitro. The source of this sequence is a human donor who had recovered from COVID-19. This sequence joins TRBV6-5 and TRBJ2-7, with 7 nucleotides matching TRBD1. The chain's CDR3 is CASSYWDSAGEQYF. CDR3 DNA sequence: TGTGCCAGCAGTTACTGGGACAGCGCTGGGGAGCAGTACTTC.